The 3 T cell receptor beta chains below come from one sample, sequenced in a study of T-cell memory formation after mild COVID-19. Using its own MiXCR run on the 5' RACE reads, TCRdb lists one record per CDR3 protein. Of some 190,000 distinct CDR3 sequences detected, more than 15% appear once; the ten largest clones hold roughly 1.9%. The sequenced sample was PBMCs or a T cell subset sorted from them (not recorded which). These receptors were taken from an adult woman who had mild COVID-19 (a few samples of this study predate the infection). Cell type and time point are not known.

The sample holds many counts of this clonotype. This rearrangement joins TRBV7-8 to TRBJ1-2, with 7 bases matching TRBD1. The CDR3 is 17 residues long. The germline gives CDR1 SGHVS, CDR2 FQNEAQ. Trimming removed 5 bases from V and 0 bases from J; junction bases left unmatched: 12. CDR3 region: CASSPDRDSKANYGYTF. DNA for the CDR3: TGTGCCAGCAGCCCAGACAGGGATTCCAAGGCTAACTATGGCTACACCTTC.

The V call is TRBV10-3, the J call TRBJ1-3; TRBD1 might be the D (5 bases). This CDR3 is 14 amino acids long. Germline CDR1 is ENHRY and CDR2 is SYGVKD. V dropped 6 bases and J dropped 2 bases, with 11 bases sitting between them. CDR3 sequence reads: CAISRDLTGNTIYF. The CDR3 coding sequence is TGTGCCATCAGCAGGGATCTGACTGGAAACACCATATATTTT.

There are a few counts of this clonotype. The CDR3 DNA reads TGTGCCAGCAGTTACGCCGGGACGGTGCCAGGCGAGCAGTACTTC. This codes for CASSYAGTVPGEQYF. V is TRBV6-2 or TRBV6-3 and J is TRBJ2-7; D may be TRBD1 or TRBD2 (5 bases each). This CDR3 has 15 amino acids. Germline V gene sequence: CDR1 MNHEY, CDR2 SVGEGT. V was shortened by 2 bases and J by 6 bases, with 17 bases between the two germline ends.